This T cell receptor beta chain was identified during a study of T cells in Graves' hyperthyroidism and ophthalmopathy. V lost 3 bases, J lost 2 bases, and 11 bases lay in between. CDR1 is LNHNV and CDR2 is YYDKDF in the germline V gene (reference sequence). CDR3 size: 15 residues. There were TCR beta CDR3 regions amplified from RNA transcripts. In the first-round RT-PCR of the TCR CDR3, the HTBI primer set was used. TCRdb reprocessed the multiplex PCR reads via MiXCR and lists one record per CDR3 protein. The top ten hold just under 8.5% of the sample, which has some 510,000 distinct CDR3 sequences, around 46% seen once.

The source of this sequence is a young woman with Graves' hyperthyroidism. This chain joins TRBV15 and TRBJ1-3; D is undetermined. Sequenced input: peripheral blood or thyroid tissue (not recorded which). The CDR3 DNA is TGTGCCACCAGCAGCTTGCCGGGCCCTGGAAACACCATATATTTT. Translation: CATSSLPGPGNTIYF.